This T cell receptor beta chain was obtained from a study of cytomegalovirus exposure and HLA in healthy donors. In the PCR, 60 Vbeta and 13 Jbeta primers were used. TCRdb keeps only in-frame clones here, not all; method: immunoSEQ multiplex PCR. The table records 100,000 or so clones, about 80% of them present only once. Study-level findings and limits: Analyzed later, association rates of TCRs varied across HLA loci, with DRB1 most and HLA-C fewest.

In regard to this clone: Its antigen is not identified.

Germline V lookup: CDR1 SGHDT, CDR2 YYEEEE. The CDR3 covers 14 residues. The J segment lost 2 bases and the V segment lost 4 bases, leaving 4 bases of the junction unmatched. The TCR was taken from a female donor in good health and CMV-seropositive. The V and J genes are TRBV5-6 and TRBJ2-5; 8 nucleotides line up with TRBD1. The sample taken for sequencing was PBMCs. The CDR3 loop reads CASSPGQGQETQYF. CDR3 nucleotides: TGTGCCAGCAGCCCTGGACAGGGACAAGAGACCCAGTACTTC. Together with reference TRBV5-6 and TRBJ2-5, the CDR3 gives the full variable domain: DAGVTQSPTHLIKTRGQQVTLRCSPKSGHDTVSWYQQALGQGPQFIFQYYEEEERQRGNFPDRFSGHQFPNYSSELNVNALLLGDSALYLCASSPGQGQETQYFGPGTRLLVL.